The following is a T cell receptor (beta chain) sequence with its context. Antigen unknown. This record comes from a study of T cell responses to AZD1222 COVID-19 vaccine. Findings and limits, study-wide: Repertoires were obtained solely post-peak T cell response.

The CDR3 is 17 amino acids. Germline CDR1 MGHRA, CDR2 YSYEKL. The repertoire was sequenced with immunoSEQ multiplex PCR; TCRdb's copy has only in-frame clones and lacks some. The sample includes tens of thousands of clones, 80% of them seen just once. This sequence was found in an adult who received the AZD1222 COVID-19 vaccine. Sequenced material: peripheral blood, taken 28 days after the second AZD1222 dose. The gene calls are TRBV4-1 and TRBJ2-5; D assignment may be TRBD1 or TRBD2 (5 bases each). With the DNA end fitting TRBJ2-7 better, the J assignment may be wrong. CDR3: CASALGLPRGLNLEQYF. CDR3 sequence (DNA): TGCGCCAGCGCCCTGGGGCTACCTCGAGGGTTAAATCTCGAGCAGTACTTC.